The table lists the clone carrying this T cell receptor (beta chain) with a few counts. The CDR3 has 11 amino acids. Germline CDR1 and CDR2: MDHEN and SYDVKM. V dropped 6 bases and J dropped 6 bases, with 9 bases sitting between them. Treatment given: randomized to nivolumab then ipilimumab (arm A) or the reverse (arm B). From thawed PBMCs, live CD3+CD8+ cells negative for CD19 and CD56 were sorted. This sample stems from a study of sequential checkpoint blockade in melanoma. Study background: Both treatment sequences were followed by maintenance nivolumab.

TCRdb's table, derived via immunoSEQ multiplex PCR, lists solely in-frame clones and lacks some. The table shows under 25,000 clones, with around four fifths occurring only once. The sequencing here drew on CD8+ T cells sorted from blood (inferred from file names), taken from a patient given nivolumab and ipilimumab in sequence. This clonotype was obtained from a human donor with melanoma. The chain has TRBV28 and TRBJ2-7; TRBD2 might be the D (5 bases). The CDR3 reads CASREVCEQYF. Here the CDR3 DNA reads TGTGCCAGCAGGGAGGTGTGCGAGCAGTACTTC.